A single sample gave rise to the 5 T cell receptor beta chains below, sequenced in a study of blood T cell repertoires in COVID-19. Sequenced by immunoSEQ multiplex PCR; TCRdb stores in-frame clones only, minus some. The sample records some 100,000 clones, roughly 80% being singletons. Material for sequencing was peripheral blood. The receptors originated from an elderly man with active or convalescent COVID-19.

The V call is TRBV12-3 or TRBV12-4, the J call TRBJ1-2; D unclear. The CDR3 is made up of 13 amino acids. Trimming shortened V by 6 bases and J by 3 bases, and 11 bases separated the two germline ends. CDR3 sequence (DNA): TGTGCCAGCAGCGGGAACCGGGACTATGGCTACACCTTC. Protein sequence: CASSGNRDYGYTF.

The genes are TRBV21-1 and TRBJ2-3; the tabulated D call, TRBD1, remains unverified against the DNA. TRBV21-1 is a pseudogene. This CDR3 region has 16 residues. CDR3 coding DNA: TGTGCCAGCAGTGAGCCGGGACAGGGAGGAACAGATACGCAGTATTTT. This translates into CASSEPGQGGTDTQYF.

In this sample, this clone turned up a few times. The chain uses TRBV5-1 and TRBJ2-2, with a weak D call TRBD1 (5 bases). The germline V gene has CDR1 SGHRS and CDR2 YFSETQ. Deletions cut 5 bases from V and 0 bases from J, with 11 bases between. The CDR3 spans 15 residues. CDR3 nucleotides: TGCGCCAGCAGTAGACAGACAGCGAACACCGGGGAGCTGTTTTTT. Protein product: CASSRQTANTGELFF.

The gene calls are TRBV7-2 and TRBJ1-1; a weak D match, TRBD1 (5 bases). The CDR3 sequence is 14 residues long. Germline CDR1 SGHTA, CDR2 FQGNSA. Trimming removed 5 bases at V and 4 bases at J, with 14 bases between. The CDR3 protein is CASSLQGGSTEAFF. In nucleotides, the CDR3 is TGTGCCAGCAGCCTCCAGGGCGGGAGCACTGAAGCTTTCTTT.

The chain uses TRBV27 and TRBJ2-1; D perhaps matches TRBD2 (5 bases). V was cut by 5 bases and J by 1 base, with 15 bases left in between. Germline CDR1 is MNHEY and CDR2 is SMNVEV (reference sequence). The CDR3 contains 16 residues. For the CDR3, the DNA is TGTGCCAGCAGTCCCCCCTGGAGGCTATCCTACAATGAGCAGTTCTTC. Translation gives CASSPPWRLSYNEQFF.